This TCR beta chain came from a study of blood T cell repertoires in COVID-19. This CDR3 is built from 14 residues. Germline V gives CDR1 SEHNR, CDR2 FQNEAQ (reference sequence). V lost 6 bases and J lost 5; bases outside the gene matches: 7. The data were produced by immunoSEQ multiplex PCR, yet TCRdb's version contains in-frame clones alone and is incomplete. The sample has roughly 250,000 clones; approximately 86% are singletons. The rearrangement links TRBV7-9 to TRBJ2-1, with 7 bases fitting TRBD2. Specimen: peripheral blood. The sequence was collected from a human donor in a cohort sampled during active COVID-19. CDR3 amino acids: CASRLAGTNNEQFF. In DNA form, the CDR3 reads TGTGCCAGCAGACTGGCCGGGACTAACAATGAGCAGTTCTTC. Variable domain in full (rest from reference TRBV7-9 and TRBJ2-1): DTGVSQNPRHKITKRGQNVTFRCDPISEHNRLYWYRQTLGQGPEFLTYFQNEAQLEKSRLLSDRFSAERPKGSFSTLEIQRTEQGDSAMYLCASRLAGTNNEQFFGPGTRLTVL.